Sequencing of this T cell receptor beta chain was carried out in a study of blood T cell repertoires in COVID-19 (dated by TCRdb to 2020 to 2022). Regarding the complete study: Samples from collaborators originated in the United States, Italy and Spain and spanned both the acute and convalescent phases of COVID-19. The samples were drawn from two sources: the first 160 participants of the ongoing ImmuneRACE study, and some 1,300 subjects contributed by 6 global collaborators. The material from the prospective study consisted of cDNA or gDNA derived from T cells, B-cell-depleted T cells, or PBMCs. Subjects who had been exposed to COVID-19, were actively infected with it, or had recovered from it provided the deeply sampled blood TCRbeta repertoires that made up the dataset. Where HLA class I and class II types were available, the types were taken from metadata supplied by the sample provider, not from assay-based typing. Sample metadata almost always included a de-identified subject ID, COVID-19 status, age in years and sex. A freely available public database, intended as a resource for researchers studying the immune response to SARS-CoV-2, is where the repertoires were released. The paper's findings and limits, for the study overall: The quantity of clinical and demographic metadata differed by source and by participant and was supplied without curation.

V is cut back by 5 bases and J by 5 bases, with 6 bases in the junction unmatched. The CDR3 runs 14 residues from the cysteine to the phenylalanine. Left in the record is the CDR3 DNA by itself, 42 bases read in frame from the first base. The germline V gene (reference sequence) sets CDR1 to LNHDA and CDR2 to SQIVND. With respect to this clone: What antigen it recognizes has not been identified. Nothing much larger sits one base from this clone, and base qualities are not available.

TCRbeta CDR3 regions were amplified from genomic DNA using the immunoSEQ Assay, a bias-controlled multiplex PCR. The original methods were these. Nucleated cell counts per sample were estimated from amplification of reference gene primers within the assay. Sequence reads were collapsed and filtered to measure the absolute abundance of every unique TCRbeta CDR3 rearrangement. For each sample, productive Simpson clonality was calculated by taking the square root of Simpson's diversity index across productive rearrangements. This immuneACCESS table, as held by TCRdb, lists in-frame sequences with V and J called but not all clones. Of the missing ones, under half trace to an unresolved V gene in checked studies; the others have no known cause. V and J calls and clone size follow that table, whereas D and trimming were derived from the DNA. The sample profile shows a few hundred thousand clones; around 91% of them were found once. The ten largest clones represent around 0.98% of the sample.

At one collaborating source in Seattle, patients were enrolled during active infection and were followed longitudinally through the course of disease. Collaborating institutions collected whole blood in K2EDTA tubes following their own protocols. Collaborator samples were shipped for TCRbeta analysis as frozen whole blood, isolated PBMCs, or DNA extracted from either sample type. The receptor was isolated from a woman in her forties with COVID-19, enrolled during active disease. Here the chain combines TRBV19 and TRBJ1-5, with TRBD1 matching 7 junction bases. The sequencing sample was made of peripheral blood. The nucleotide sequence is TGTGCCAGTAGTCCGGAGACAGGGTATCAGCCCCAGCATTTT. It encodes CASSPETGYQPQHF.